This T cell receptor beta chain was sequenced during a study of Graves' ophthalmopathy and Graves' hyperthyroidism. The study amplified TCR beta CDR3 regions using RNA transcripts. Second-round multiplex PCR followed a first-round RT-PCR using HTBI primers. TCRdb itself ran the multiplex PCR reads through MiXCR, one entry per CDR3 protein. The data show 350,000 to 450,000 distinct CDR3 sequences, under 25% seen once. The CDR3 spans 15 residues. Germline loops: CDR1 MNHEY, CDR2 SVGAGI. Losses at the gene ends were 2 bases for V and 2 bases for J; bases not matched to a gene: 3. Other autoimmune diseases, uncontrolled infections, pregnancy or lactation excluded patients from enrollment.

The rearrangement links TRBV6-5 to TRBJ2-7; 10 nucleotides align to TRBD1. The TCR sequence derives from a young woman with stable Graves' hyperthyroidism. The sequencing sample was made of peripheral blood. The CDR3 coding sequence is TGTGCCAGCAGTTACGGGACAGGGGCCCCCTACGAGCAGTACTTC. Translating it yields CASSYGTGAPYEQYF.